This note documents a single T cell receptor (beta chain) sequence. This clone has a single count. Its antigen is not yet known. Base qualities were left out, and no much larger clone turns up one base away. This entry belongs to a study of siplizumab effects on memory and regulatory T cells (dated by TCRdb to between 2019 and 2020). In the study overall: The effect of the anti-CD2 antibody siplizumab on alloreactive T-cell subsets was examined in allogeneic mixed lymphocyte reactions constructed from human PBMCs.

The library was prepared using the immunoSEQ multiplex PCR assay. Some 1.1 x 10^5 TCR templates per sample were assayed by the deep sequencing platform. Genomic DNA extracted from sorted T cells was used for TCRbeta CDR3 sequencing. Under the source paper's analysis protocol: The R programming language was used for the clonal analysis of the TCRbeta CDR3 data. Alloreactive CD4+ and CD8+ clones were defined by comparing unstimulated samples with post-reaction CFSE-low samples. Alloreactive CD4+ clones were assigned to regulatory or non-regulatory origin by matching sequences to sorted unstimulated Treg and non-Treg repertoires. Held by TCRdb, this immuneACCESS table contains in-frame sequences only and omits some clones. Under half of the omission traces to an unresolved V gene where checked; the cause of the rest is unknown. Clonal size and the V and J genes are those of that table, whereas D and trimming came from the DNA. In this sample the table shows about 100,000 clones, about 91% of which occur a single time. 0.65% to 0.8% of the sample lies in the top ten.

TCRbeta CDR3 sequencing was performed on sorted unstimulated T cells and on proliferating T cells recovered from mixed lymphocyte reactions. Fresh whole blood from about ten HLA-typed healthy donors served as the source for isolating PBMCs. To map where alloreactive clones came from, unstimulated CD4+ regulatory T cells were FACS-sorted. The research as a whole found: Because sequences below about 10^-5 frequency were poorly captured, only a minor fraction of alloreactive clones could be mapped to unstimulated subsets. Roughly 75-97% of proliferating CD4+ or CD8+ clones could not be assigned a naive or memory phenotype. Unstimulated naive T cells appeared more diverse than memory T cells, and naive cells seemed to contribute substantially to the alloresponse. Among mappable alloreactive CD4+ clones, an average Treg-derived fraction of about 69% was observed with siplizumab, compared with less than 35% in control reactions. The cumulative frequency of alloreactive sequences that could be traced back to unstimulated CD4+ memory T cells was significantly reduced by siplizumab. No functional confirmation was obtained for the suppressive function of proliferating Tregs from siplizumab cultures.

From a lookup of the germline V gene, CDR1 and CDR2 are SGHVS and FQNEAQ. The CDR3 contains 15 residues, cysteine and phenylalanine counted. The DNA shown is the 45-base CDR3, in frame from base 1. At the junction V is shortened by 0 bases and J by 9 bases; bases outside the gene matches: 10. In this chain, TRBV7-8 is recombined with TRBJ1-2, with 7 central nucleotides matching TRBD1. This TCR derives from a human donor in good health. Sequenced sample: Tregs sorted from blood. The DNA reads TGTGCCAGCAGCTTAGCGTCGATGACAGGGCACCGCTACACCTTC. This gives the protein CASSLASMTGHRYTF.